Listed below are T cell receptor beta chains from one sample, sequenced in a study of memory CD4+ T cells and cytomegalovirus serostatus. This table comes from immunoSEQ multiplex PCR, and its TCRdb copy is limited to in-frame clones, with some not included. The table lists 65,000 to 95,000 clones, approximately 80% of them singletons. Specimen: memory CD4+ T cells from blood. The receptors were gathered from an adult in good health and CMV-seronegative. The conserved cysteine and the conserved F or W are not part of the CDR3 here. Each record gives: V gene, D gene, CDR3 protein. D genes are given only for firm matches.

V: TRBV10-1; D: .; CDR3: ASSESRGMGEKLF
V: TRBV7-2; D: .; CDR3: ASSLGSVTQY
V: TRBV19; D: .; CDR3: ASSADSSYEQY
V: TRBV19; D: .; CDR3: ASSREGGNYGYT
V: TRBV14; D: .; CDR3: ASSQDSRGAEETQY
V: TRBV18; D: TRBD1; CDR3: ASSPLGQGGINEQF
V: TRBV6-1; D: .; CDR3: ASSPGGVMNTEAF
V: TRBV5-1; D: .; CDR3: ASSLFTGANTGELF
V: TRBV6-5; D: .; CDR3: ASSYSGGNTGELF
V: TRBV10-1; D: TRBD1; CDR3: ASSEGTDHQPQH
V: TRBV5-1; D: TRBD1; CDR3: ASSLDRGLSTDTQY
V: TRBV19; D: .; CDR3: ASSIPSYGYT
V: TRBV5-5; D: TRBD1; CDR3: ASSPGTGPTNYGYT
V: TRBV19; D: .; CDR3: ASQDIFSGNTIY
V: TRBV29-1; D: .; CDR3: SASIGLMNTGELF